This T cell receptor beta chain was recorded in a study of Graves' ophthalmopathy and Graves' hyperthyroidism. The CDR3 sequence is 13 residues long. V shed 7 bases, J shed 4 bases, and the junction held 4 bases outside the gene matches. Germline-derived CDR1 and CDR2 are SNHLY and FYNNEI. This clonotype was seen at least ten times. From RNA, the CDR3 regions of TCR beta chains were amplified and sequenced. First-round RT-PCR relied on HTBI primers, and a second-round multiplex PCR came next. TCRdb ran MiXCR on the multiplex PCR reads and lists one entry per CDR3 protein. Among around 1,200,000 distinct CDR3 sequences listed, less than 45% were seen once.

The sample comprised peripheral blood or thyroid tissue (not recorded which). The genes are TRBV2 and TRBJ2-5; the match to TRBD2 covers 9 bases. This TCR came from an adult man with Graves' hyperthyroidism. The CDR3 region has the DNA TGTGCCAGCAAGCCTAGCGGGATAGAGACCCAGTACTTC. Encoded protein: CASKPSGIETQYF. The whole variable domain, remainder taken from reference TRBV2 and TRBJ2-5, is EPEVTQTPSHQVTQMGQEVILRCVPISNHLYFYWYRQILGQKVEFLVSFYNNEISEKSEIFDDQFSVERPDGSNFTLKIRSTKLEDSAMYFCASKPSGIETQYFGPGTRLLVL.